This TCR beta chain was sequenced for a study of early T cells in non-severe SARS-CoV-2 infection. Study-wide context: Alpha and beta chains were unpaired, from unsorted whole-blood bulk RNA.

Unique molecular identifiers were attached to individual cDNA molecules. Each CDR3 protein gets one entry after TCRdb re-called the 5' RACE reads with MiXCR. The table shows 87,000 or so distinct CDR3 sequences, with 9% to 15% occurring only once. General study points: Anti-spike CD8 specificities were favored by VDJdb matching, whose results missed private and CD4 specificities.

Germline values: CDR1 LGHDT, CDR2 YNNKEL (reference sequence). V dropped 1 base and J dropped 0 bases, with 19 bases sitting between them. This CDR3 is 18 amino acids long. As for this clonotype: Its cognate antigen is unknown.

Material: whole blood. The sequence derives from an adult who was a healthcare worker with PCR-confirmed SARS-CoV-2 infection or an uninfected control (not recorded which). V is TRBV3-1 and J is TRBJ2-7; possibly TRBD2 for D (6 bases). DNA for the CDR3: TGTGCCAGCAGCCAAGTCTACGCCGCGGAGGGCGTCTCCTACGAGCAGTACTTC. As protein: CASSQVYAAEGVSYEQYF.